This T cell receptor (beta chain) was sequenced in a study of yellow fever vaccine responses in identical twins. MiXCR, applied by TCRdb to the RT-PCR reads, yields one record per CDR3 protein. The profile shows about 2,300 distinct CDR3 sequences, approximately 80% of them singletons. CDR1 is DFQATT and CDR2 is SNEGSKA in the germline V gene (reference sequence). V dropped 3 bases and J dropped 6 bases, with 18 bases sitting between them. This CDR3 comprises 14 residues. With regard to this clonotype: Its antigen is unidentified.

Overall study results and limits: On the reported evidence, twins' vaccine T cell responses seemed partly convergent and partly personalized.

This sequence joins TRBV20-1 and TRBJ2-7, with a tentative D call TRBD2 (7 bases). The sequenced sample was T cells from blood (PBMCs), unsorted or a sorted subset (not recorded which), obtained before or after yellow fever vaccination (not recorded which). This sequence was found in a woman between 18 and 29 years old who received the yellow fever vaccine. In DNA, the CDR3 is TGCAGTGCTAGTTCGGGGGGCGAGTCGTCCGAGCAGTACTTC. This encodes CSASSGGESSEQYF.